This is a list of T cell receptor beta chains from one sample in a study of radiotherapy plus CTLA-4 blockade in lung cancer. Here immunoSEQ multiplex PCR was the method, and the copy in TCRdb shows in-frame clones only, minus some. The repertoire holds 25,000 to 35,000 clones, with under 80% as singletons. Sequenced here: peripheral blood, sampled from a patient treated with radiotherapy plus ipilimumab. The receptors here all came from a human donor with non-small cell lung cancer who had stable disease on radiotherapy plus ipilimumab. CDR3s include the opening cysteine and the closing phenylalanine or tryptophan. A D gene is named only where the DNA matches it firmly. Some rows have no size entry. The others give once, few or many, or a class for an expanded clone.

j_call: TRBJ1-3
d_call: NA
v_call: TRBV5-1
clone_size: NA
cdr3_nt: TGCGCCAGCAGCTTAGAAGGGGGGCGAGGAAACACCATATATTTT
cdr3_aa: CASSLEGGRGNTIYF

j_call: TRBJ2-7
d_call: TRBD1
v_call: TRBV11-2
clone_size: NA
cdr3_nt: TGTGCCAGCAGCTTAGGAGGACAGGGGTTCTACGAGCAGTACTTC
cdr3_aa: CASSLGGQGFYEQYF

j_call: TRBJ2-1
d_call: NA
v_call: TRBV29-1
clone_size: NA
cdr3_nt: TGCAGCGTTGACCAGGACGGTTCCTACAATGAGCAGTTCTTC
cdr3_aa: CSVDQDGSYNEQFF

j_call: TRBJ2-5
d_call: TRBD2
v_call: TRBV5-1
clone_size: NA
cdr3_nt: TGCGCCAGCAGGCCCATGGCGGGAGAAGAGACCCAGTACTTC
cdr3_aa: CASRPMAGEETQYF

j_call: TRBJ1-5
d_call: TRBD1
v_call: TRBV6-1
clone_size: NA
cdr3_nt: TGTGCCAGCAGTTCACAGGGGTTGAGCAATCAGCCCCAGCATTTT
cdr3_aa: CASSSQGLSNQPQHF

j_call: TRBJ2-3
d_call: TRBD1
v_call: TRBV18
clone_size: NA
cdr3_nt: TGTGCCAGCTCCAAAGACAGGGGGGGCACAGATACGCAGTATTTT
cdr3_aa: CASSKDRGGTDTQYF

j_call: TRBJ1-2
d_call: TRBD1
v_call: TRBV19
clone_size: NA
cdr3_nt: TGTGCCAGTGGTATGGATCTCACAGGGGTGAGAGACTATGGCTACACCTTC
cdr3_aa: CASGMDLTGVRDYGYTF

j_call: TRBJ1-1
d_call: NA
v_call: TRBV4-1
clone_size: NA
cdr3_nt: TGCGCCAGCAGCGCCCGACAGGCCATGAACACTGAAGCTTTCTTT
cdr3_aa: CASSARQAMNTEAFF

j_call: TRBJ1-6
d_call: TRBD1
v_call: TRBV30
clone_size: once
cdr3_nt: TGTGCCTTGAGGGGGGGGTGGACAGGGGAAAATTCACCCCTCCACTTT
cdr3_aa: CALRGGWTGENSPLHF

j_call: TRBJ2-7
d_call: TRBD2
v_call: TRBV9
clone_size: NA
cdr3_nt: TGTGCCAGCAGCGTAGGGACTAGCGTCGGATCCTACGAGCAGTACTTC
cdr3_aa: CASSVGTSVGSYEQYF

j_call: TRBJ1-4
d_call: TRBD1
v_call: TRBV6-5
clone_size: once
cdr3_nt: TGTGCCAGCAGTCGGACAGGGACGAATGAAAAACTGTTTTTT
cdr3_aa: CASSRTGTNEKLFF

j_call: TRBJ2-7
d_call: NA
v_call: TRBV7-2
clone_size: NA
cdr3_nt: TGTGCCAGCAGCCCATCCGGGGATCTATACGAGCAGTACTTC
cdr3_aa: CASSPSGDLYEQYF

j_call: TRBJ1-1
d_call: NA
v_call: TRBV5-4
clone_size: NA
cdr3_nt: TGTGCCAGCAGCTTGGGGATAAACATCGACACTGAAGCTTTCTTT
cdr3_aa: CASSLGINIDTEAFF

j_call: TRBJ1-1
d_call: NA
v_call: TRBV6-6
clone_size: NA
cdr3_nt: TGTGCCAGCAGCAACCGACAGCTTATGAACACTGAAGCTTTCTTT
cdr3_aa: CASSNRQLMNTEAFF

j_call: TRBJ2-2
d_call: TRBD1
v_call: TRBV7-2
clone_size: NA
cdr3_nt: TGTGCCAGCAGCCAAAGGACAGGGAGAAGCACCGGGGAGCTGTTTTTT
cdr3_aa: CASSQRTGRSTGELFF

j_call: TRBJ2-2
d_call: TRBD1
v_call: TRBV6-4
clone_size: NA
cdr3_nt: TGTGCCAGCAGTGACGGCCGGACAGGGCACAACACCGGGGAGCTGTTTTTT
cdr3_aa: CASSDGRTGHNTGELFF

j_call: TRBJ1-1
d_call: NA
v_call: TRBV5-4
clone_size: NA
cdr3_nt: TGTGCCAGCAGCTTGGCGCTACAGGGACTCACTGAAGCTTTCTTT
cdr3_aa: CASSLALQGLTEAFF

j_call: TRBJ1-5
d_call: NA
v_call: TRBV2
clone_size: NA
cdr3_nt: TGTGCCAGCAGCATGGAGGCCCGAAATCAGCCCCAGCATTTT
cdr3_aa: CASSMEARNQPQHF

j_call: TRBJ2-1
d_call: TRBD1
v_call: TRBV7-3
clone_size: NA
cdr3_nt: TGTGCCAGCAGCTCTGGGACAGGGGTATACAATGAGCAGTTCTTC
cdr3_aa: CASSSGTGVYNEQFF

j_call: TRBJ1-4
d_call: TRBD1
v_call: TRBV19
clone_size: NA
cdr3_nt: TGTGCCAGTAGTGCCGGGACAGGCTTAGGTGCAACTAATGAAAAACTGTTTTTT
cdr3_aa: CASSAGTGLGATNEKLFF

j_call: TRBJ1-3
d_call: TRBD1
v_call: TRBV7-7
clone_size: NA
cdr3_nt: TGTGCCAGCAGTCAAATCAGGGGGTTGGGAAACACCATATATTTT
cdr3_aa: CASSQIRGLGNTIYF

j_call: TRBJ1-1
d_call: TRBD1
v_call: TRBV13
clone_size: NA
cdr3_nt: TGTGCCAGCAGCTCCGACAGGGGGCCTGAAGCTTTCTTT
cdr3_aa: CASSSDRGPEAFF

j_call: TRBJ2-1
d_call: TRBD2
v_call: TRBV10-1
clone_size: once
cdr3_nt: TGCGCCAGCAGTAGAGAAAAGCCGGGACTAGCGGCCGCTAATGAGCAGTTCTTC
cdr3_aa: CASSREKPGLAAANEQFF

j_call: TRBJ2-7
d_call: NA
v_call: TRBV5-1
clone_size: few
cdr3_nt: TGCGCCAGCAGCTTGGTTGGCAGGGAGTACGAGCAGTACTTC
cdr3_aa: CASSLVGREYEQYF

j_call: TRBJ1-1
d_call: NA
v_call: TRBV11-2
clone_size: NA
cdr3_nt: TGTGCCAGCAGCTTAGGGCCAGATTGGAAAGCTTTCTTT
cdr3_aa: CASSLGPDWKAFF

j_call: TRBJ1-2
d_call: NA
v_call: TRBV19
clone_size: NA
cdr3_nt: TGTGCCAGTAGGGGGCAGAGCCTCTATGGCTACACCTTC
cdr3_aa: CASRGQSLYGYTF

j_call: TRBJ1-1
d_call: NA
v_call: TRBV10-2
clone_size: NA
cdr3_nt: TGCGCCAGCAGAGGCACTGGGAGGATGAACACTGAAGCTTTCTTT
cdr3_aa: CASRGTGRMNTEAFF

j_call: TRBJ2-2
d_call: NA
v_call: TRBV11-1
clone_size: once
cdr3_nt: TGTGCCAGCAGCTTAGGATCAGGGACGATAACCGGGGAGCTGTTTTTT
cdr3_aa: CASSLGSGTITGELFF

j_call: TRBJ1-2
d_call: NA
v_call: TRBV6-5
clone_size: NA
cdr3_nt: TGTGCCAGCAGTCAGGGGTATGGCTACACCTTC
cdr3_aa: CASSQGYGYTF

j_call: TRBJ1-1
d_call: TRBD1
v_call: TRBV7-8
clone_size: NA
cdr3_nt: TGTGCCAGCAGCTTTTCAGGGGGAAACACTGAAGCTTTCTTT
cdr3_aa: CASSFSGGNTEAFF

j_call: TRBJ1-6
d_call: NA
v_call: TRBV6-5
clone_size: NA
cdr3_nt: TGTGCCAGCAGCTTCCGTCGCCCGGGAGGTTCACCCCTCCACTTT
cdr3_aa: CASSFRRPGGSPLHF

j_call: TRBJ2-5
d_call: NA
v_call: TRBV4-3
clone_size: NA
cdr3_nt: TGCGCCAGCAGCCTTAGAAATAAAGAGACCCAGTACTTC
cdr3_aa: CASSLRNKETQYF

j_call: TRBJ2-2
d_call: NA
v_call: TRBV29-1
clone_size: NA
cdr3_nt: TGCAGCGTGGCCAGGGAGGCCGGGGAGCTGTTTTTT
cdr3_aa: CSVAREAGELFF

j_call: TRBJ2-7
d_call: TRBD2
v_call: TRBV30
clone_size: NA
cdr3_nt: TGTGCCTGGAGAGGCGCGGGGGGGACCTACGAGCAGTACTTC
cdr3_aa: CAWRGAGGTYEQYF

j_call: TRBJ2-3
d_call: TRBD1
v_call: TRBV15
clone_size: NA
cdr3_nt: TGTGCCACCAGCCTCGACAGGGGCGATACGCAGTATTTT
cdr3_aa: CATSLDRGDTQYF

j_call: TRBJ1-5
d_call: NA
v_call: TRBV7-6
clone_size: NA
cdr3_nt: TGTGCCAGCAGCTTAGAGCTCAATCAGCCCCAGCATTTT
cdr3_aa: CASSLELNQPQHF

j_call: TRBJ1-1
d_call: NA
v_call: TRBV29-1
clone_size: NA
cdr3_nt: TGCAGCGTTGTTGACAGACTGAACACTGAAGCTTTCTTT
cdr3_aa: CSVVDRLNTEAFF

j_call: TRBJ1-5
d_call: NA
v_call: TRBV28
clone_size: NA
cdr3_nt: TGTGCCAGCAGTTTCCGGCAGCCCCAGCATTTT
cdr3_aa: CASSFRQPQHF

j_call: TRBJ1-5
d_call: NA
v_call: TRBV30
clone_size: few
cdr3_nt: TGTGCCTGGAGTACAGGGCCGAGCAATCAGCCCCAGCATTTT
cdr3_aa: CAWSTGPSNQPQHF

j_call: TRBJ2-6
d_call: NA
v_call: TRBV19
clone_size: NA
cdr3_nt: TGTGCCAGTAGTATGCGCCGGTCTACCCCATCTGTAGGGGCCAACGTCCTGACTTTC
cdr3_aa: CASSMRRSTPSVGANVLTF

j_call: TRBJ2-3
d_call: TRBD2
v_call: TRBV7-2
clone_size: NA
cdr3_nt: TGTGCCAGCAGCTTAGTGGCTAGCGGGGGCTACACAGATACGCAGTATTTT
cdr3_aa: CASSLVASGGYTDTQYF

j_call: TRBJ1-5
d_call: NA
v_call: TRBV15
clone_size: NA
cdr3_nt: TGTGCCACCAGCAGGGCCCGACTTATTAGCAATCAGCCCCAGCATTTT
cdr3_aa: CATSRARLISNQPQHF

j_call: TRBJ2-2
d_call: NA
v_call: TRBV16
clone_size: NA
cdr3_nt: TGTGCCAGCAGCCAAGAAAAGGGAGGAACCGGGGAGCTGTTTTTT
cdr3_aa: CASSQEKGGTGELFF

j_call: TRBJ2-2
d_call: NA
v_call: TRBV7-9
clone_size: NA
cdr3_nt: TGTGCCAGCAGCTCCCTAGACAGAGTGATCACCGGGGAGCTGTTTTTT
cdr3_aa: CASSSLDRVITGELFF

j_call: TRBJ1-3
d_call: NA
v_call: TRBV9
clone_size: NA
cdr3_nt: TGTGCCAGCAGCGCAGACAGGAGCTCTGGAAACACCATATATTTT
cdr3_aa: CASSADRSSGNTIYF

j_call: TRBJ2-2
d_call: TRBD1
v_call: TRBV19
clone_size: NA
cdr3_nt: TGTGCCAGTAGAGAGACAGGGTTAACTGGGGAGCTGTTTTTT
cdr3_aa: CASRETGLTGELFF

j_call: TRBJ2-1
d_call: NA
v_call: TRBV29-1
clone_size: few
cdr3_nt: TGCAGCGTTGGGGGGCAGGGTTCCTACAATGAGCAGTTCTTC
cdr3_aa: CSVGGQGSYNEQFF

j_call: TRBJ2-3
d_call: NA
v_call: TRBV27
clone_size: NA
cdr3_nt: TGTGCCAGCAGTTTGCTAATGACCAGGGGTTCCGGTGGAGATACGCAGTATTTT
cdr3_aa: CASSLLMTRGSGGDTQYF

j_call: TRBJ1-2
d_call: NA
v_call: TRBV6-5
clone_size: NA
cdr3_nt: TGTGCCAGCAGTTACGGGATTGAGGGTTTTGGCTACACCTTC
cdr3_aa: CASSYGIEGFGYTF

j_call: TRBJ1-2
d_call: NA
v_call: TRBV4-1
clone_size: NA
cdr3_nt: TGCGCCAGCAGCCAAATACAGGAGGGTGGCTACACCTTC
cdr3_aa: CASSQIQEGGYTF

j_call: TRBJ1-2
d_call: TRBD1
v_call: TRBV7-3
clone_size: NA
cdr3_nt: TGTGCCAGCAGCTTAATGGGACAGGGGGACGGCTACACCTTC
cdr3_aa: CASSLMGQGDGYTF

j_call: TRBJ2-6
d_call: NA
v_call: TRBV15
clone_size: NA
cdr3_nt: TGTGCCACCAGCAGAGATCGGGAGACTGGGGCCAACGTCCTGACTTTC
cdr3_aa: CATSRDRETGANVLTF

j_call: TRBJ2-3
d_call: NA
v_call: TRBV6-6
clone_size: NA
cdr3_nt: TGTGCCTCCTCGCCATCGGGGGAGGCGGCAGATACGCAGTATTTT
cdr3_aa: CASSPSGEAADTQYF